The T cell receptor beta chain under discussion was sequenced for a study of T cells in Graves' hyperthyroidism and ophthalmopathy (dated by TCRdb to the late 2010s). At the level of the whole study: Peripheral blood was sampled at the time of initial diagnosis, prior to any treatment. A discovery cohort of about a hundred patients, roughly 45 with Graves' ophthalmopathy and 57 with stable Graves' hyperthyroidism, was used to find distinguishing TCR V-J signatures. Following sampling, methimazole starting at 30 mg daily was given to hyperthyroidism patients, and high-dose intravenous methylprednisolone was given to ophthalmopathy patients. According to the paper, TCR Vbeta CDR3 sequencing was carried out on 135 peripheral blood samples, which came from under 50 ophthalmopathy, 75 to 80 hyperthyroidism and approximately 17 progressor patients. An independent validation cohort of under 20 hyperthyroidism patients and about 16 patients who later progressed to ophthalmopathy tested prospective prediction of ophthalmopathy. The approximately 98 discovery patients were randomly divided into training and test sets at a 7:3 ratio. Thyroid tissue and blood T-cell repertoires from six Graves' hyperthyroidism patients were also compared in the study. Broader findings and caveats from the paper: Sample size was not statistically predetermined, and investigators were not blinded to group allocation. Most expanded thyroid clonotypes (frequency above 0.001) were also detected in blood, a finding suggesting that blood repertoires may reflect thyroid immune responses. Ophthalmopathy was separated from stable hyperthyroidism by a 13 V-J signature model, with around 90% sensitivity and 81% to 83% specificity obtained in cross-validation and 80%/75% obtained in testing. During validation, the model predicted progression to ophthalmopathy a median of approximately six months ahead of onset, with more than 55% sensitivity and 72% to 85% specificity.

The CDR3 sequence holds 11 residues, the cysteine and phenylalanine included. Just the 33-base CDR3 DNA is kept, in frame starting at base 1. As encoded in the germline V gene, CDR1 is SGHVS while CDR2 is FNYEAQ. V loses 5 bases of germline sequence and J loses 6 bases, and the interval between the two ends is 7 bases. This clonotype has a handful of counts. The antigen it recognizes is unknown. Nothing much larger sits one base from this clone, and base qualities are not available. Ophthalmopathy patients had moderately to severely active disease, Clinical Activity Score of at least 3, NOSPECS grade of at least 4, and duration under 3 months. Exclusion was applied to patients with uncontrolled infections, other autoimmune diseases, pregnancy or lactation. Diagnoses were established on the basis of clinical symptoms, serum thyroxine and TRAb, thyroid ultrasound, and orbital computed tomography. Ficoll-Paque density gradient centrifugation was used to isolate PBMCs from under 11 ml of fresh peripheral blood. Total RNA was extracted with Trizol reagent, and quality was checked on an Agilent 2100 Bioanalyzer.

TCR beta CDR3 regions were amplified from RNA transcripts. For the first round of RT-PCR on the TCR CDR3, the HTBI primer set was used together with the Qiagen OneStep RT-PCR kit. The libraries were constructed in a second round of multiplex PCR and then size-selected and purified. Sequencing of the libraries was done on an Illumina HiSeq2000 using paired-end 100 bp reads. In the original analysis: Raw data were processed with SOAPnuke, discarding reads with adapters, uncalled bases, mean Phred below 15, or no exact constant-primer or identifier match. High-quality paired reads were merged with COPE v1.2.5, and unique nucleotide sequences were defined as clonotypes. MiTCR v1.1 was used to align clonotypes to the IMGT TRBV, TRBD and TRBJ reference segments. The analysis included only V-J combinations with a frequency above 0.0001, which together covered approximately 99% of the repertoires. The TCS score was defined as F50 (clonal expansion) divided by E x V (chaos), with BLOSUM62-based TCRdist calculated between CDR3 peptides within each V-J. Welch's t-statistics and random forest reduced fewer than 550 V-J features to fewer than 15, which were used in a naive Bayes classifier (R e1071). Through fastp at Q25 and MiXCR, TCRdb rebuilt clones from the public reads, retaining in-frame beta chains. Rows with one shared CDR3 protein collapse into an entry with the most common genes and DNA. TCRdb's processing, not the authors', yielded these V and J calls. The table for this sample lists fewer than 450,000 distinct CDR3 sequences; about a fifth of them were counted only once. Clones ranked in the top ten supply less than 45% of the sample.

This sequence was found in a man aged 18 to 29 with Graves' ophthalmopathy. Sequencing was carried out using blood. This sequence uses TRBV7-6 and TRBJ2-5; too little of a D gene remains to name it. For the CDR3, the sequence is CASSDRKTQYF. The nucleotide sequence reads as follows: TGTGCCAGCAGCGACCGGAAGACCCAGTACTTC.